What follows are 29 T cell receptor beta chains derived from one specimen sequenced in a study of identical twins. TCRdb reprocessed the 5' RACE reads via MiXCR and lists one record per CDR3 protein. The table lists 450,000 or so distinct CDR3 sequences, less than 25% of them singletons. This sample was also put to use in a study of T cells expressing NK-cell markers.

The sequenced sample consisted of CD4+ T cells sorted from blood. These receptors came from a woman between 18 and 29 years old in good health.

The V and J genes are TRBV20-1 and TRBJ2-2, with D maybe TRBD1 (6 bases). Germline loops: CDR1 DFQATT, CDR2 SNEGSKA (reference sequence). The CDR3 length is 14 residues. Between the trimmed V and J ends, which lost 0 bases and 7 bases, there was a span of 12 bases. CDR3 sequence reads: CSARDPRGIGELFF. CDR3 nucleotides: TGCAGTGCTAGAGATCCGAGGGGGATCGGGGAGCTGTTTTTT.

The chain joins TRBV12-3 or TRBV12-4 to TRBJ2-7; no clear D. V lost 3 bases to trimming and J lost 7 bases, with 7 bases between them. CDR3 length equals 11 residues. The CDR3 reads CASSFRREQYF. The CDR3 DNA reads TGTGCCAGCAGTTTTAGGCGAGAGCAGTACTTC.

This clonotype was counted only a few times. The CDR3 spells CASKIGGEEDEQYF. For the CDR3, the DNA is TGCGCCAGCAAAATAGGGGGGGAAGAGGACGAGCAGTACTTC. The chain combines TRBV5-1 with TRBJ2-7, with D perhaps TRBD2 (7 bases). V shed 6 bases and J shed 5 bases, with 18 bases lying between them. Germline loops: CDR1 SGHRS, CDR2 YFSETQ. The CDR3 sequence is 14 residues long. Complete variable domain (other parts from reference TRBV5-1 and TRBJ2-7): KAGVTQTPRYLIKTRGQQVTLSCSPISGHRSVSWYQQTPGQGLQFLFEYFSETQRNKGNFPGRFSGRQFSNSRSEMNVSTLELGDSALYLCASKIGGEEDEQYFGPGTRLTVT.

This clonotype was seen a few times. This chain links TRBV5-1 with TRBJ1-1; 9 bases align to TRBD1. CDR1 and CDR2 from the germline V gene are SGHRS and YFSETQ. The CDR3 contains 14 residues. Trimming took 4 bases from V and 4 from J; bases not matched to a gene: 5. The CDR3 DNA sequence: TGCGCCAGCAGCGCGGAGGGACAGGGCACTGAAGCTTTCTTT. As protein: CASSAEGQGTEAFF.

This clonotype showed up just a few times. The V gene is TRBV7-9, the J gene TRBJ2-5; D is ambiguous. The germline V and J ends were trimmed by 1 base and 4 bases, with 7 bases remaining between them. CDR3 length equals 13 residues. The germline gives CDR1 SEHNR, CDR2 FQNEAQ (reference sequence). This chain's CDR3 is CASSLVVGETQYF. The CDR3 DNA reads as TGTGCCAGCAGCTTAGTTGTAGGAGAGACCCAGTACTTC.

There are many counts of this clonotype. J is TRBJ2-1 and V is TRBV10-3, with 12 nucleotides matching TRBD2. Germline assignment: CDR1 ENHRY and CDR2 SYGVKD. After removal of 5 bases from V and 7 bases from J, the junction contained 6 bases not matched to a gene. The CDR3 has 15 amino acids. CDR3 sequence reads: CAISRLAGALNEQFF. Written as DNA, the CDR3 is TGTGCCATCAGTAGACTAGCGGGAGCGTTGAATGAGCAGTTCTTC.

The rearrangement links TRBV6-1 to TRBJ1-2; TRBD1 might be the D (5 bases). The CDR3 spans 13 residues. CDR1 and CDR2 from the germline V gene are MNHNS and SASEGT. V was clipped by 8 bases and J by 4 bases, with 14 bases between them. CDR3 sequence (DNA): TGTGCCAGCCAAAGGGGACCCGGCTATGGCTACACCTTC. It yields the protein CASQRGPGYGYTF.

In this sample, this clonotype turned up a few times. This chain connects TRBV10-3 to TRBJ2-1, with 12 bases identical to TRBD2. This CDR3 is built from 18 residues. V was clipped by 7 bases and J by 6 bases; unmatched bases: 16. Germline CDR1 ENHRY, CDR2 SYGVKD. As DNA, the CDR3 is TGTGCCATCACCGAACCCCGGCGGACTAGCGGGACTTTCAATGAGCAGTTCTTC. Translating gives CAITEPRRTSGTFNEQFF.

This sequence joins TRBV7-3 and TRBJ1-1, with D maybe TRBD1 (5 bases). Germline V gene sequence: CDR1 SGHTA, CDR2 FQGTGA. V was shortened by 3 bases and J by 6 bases, with 17 bases between the two germline ends. The CDR3 contains 15 residues. The CDR3 is CASSFSGTAGAEAFF. In DNA, the CDR3 is TGTGCCAGCAGCTTCTCAGGGACTGCGGGCGCTGAAGCTTTCTTT.

This clonotype appeared many times. The chain has TRBV5-1 and TRBJ2-1; D is ambiguous. Germline loops: CDR1 SGHRS, CDR2 YFSETQ. This CDR3 region has 17 residues. Trimming pared 4 bases from V and 2 bases from J, leaving 19 bases between. The CDR3 DNA reads as TGCGCCAGCAGCCCGCGACTCACGCAGTCGCCCTACAATGAGCAGTTCTTC. Amino acids: CASSPRLTQSPYNEQFF.

The rearrangement links TRBV10-3 to TRBJ2-3; a weak D match, TRBD2 (5 bases). There are 16 residues in the CDR3. V dropped 4 bases and J dropped 7 bases, with 21 bases sitting between them. Germline CDR1 is ENHRY and CDR2 is SYGVKD. In nucleotides, the CDR3 is TGTGCCATCAGTGGGAGGAGCGGCCAGCTCACGTATACGCAGTATTTT. Translation: CAISGRSGQLTYTQYF.

Here the CDR3 reads CASSSDRAAGYTF. The CDR3 coding sequence is TGTGCCAGCAGCTCCGACAGGGCGGCTGGCTACACCTTC. V is TRBV12-3 or TRBV12-4 and J is TRBJ1-2, with TRBD1 identical over 7 bases. The CDR3 has 13 residues. V dropped 6 bases and J dropped 7; count of bases not matched to a gene: 8.

This clonotype appeared a few times. The chain is built from TRBV29-1 and TRBJ2-3, with 9 bases aligning to TRBD2. In germline, CDR1 is SQVTM, CDR2 ANQGSEA. J lost 2 bases, V lost 6 bases, and 9 bases had no gene match. The CDR3 length is 15 residues. The DNA for the CDR3 is TGCAGCGTGGCCCGGACTAGCGACCCCACAGATACGCAGTATTTT. This translates into CSVARTSDPTDTQYF.

The rearrangement uses TRBV12-3 or TRBV12-4 and TRBJ2-2; possible D gene TRBD2, 6 bases. The CDR3 has 16 amino acids. V was cut by 7 bases and J by 1 base, with 16 bases left in between. The CDR3 DNA is TGTGCCAGCACCCCCCCTTGGGGGGTGAACACCGGGGAGCTGTTTTTT. As protein: CASTPPWGVNTGELFF.

This clonotype has at least ten counts. The gene calls are TRBV29-1 and TRBJ2-2; no reliable D call. The germline V and J ends were trimmed by 4 bases and 3 bases, with 3 bases remaining between them. The CDR3 loop spans 11 amino acids. The V gene's germline CDR1 is SQVTM and CDR2 ANQGSEA. CDR3 residues: CSVGHTGELFF. The DNA of the CDR3 is TGCAGCGTTGGACACACCGGGGAGCTGTTTTTT.

This clonotype was seen a handful of times. The rearrangement joins TRBV29-1 to TRBJ1-1, with D unresolved. Looked up from germline, CDR1 is SQVTM and CDR2 is ANQGSEA. The ends were cut back, 7 bases at V and 4 bases at J, with 10 bases in the middle. The CDR3 is 11 residues long. Here the CDR3 reads CSGTASTEAFF. CDR3 bases: TGCAGCGGCACCGCGAGCACTGAAGCTTTCTTT.

The rearrangement joins TRBV20-1 to TRBJ2-1; 7 nucleotides match TRBD1. This CDR3 has 13 residues. The germline V gene encodes CDR1 DFQATT and CDR2 SNEGSKA (reference sequence). The trim removed 6 bases at V and 5 bases at J, leaving 7 bases unmatched. The CDR3, as DNA: TGCAGTGCGACCTGGGGACAGAACAATGAGCAGTTCTTC. Its translation is CSATWGQNNEQFF.

The V and J genes are TRBV29-1 and TRBJ1-2; D is uncertain. V dropped 4 bases and J dropped 8 bases, with 11 bases sitting between them. Germline V gene sequence: CDR1 SQVTM, CDR2 ANQGSEA. The CDR3 extends over 11 amino acids. CDR3 region: CSVVGVDGYTF. As DNA, the CDR3 is TGCAGCGTTGTTGGGGTCGACGGCTACACCTTC.

A few counts support this clonotype. The chain is built from TRBV7-9 and TRBJ2-3; 9 bases align to TRBD2. The CDR3 has 16 amino acids. The ends lost 1 base at V and 1 base at J; junction bases unmatched: 3. Germline lookup yields CDR1 SEHNR and CDR2 FQNEAQ (reference sequence). The CDR3, as DNA: TGTGCCAGCAGCTTAGAGCGGGGGGCTGGCACAGATACGCAGTATTTT. It is translated as CASSLERGAGTDTQYF.

The V call is TRBV5-1, the J call TRBJ2-1; tentatively, D is TRBD1 or TRBD2 (6 bases each). CDR1 and CDR2 from the germline V gene are SGHRS and YFSETQ. V lost 4 bases and J lost 7, with 15 bases in between. This CDR3 has 14 residues. CDR3 region: CASSPRGPGNEQFF. CDR3 in DNA: TGCGCCAGCAGCCCTCGGGGGCCGGGGAATGAGCAGTTCTTC.

The chain couples TRBV24-1 to TRBJ2-3, with 7 bases fitting TRBD2. Germline loops: CDR1 KGHDR, CDR2 SFDVKD. The CDR3 spans 16 residues. V shed 2 bases, J shed 1 base, and the junction held 5 bases outside the gene matches. CDR3 DNA sequence: TGTGCCACCAGTGATTCGACTAGCAGAGGCACAGATACGCAGTATTTT. Protein product: CATSDSTSRGTDTQYF.

This clonotype appeared a few times. This sequence joins TRBV9 and TRBJ1-5; 8 bases are shared with TRBD1. Germline CDR1 SGDLS, CDR2 YYNGEE. J gave up 7 bases and V 4 bases, and 10 bases lay outside the gene matches. This CDR3 is built from 15 residues. CDR3 region: CASSQGTGTQQPQHF. CDR3 DNA sequence: TGTGCCAGCAGCCAGGGGACAGGTACTCAACAGCCCCAGCATTTT.

CDR3 in amino acids: CASTWGGEQFF. The CDR3 region has the DNA TGTGCCAGCACTTGGGGGGGTGAGCAGTTCTTC. The chain couples TRBV5-6 to TRBJ2-1; the match to TRBD2 covers 7 bases. This CDR3 comprises 11 residues. Trimming took 6 bases from V and 9 from J; bases not matched to a gene: 3. CDR1 SGHDT and CDR2 YYEEEE come from the germline V gene.

The chain combines TRBV7-2 with TRBJ2-7, with D unresolved. Trimming cost V 1 base and J 6 bases, with 10 bases left between them. Germline V gene sequence: CDR1 SGHTA, CDR2 FQGNSA. The CDR3 extends over 13 amino acids. The CDR3 nucleotides are TGTGCCAGCAGCTTAGAAGGGCAGAGCGAGCAGTACTTC. Protein sequence: CASSLEGQSEQYF.

The chain is built from TRBV5-1 and TRBJ2-1; possible D gene TRBD2, 5 bases. The V gene lost 1 base and the J gene lost 6 bases, with 14 bases spanning the gap. This CDR3 contains 15 residues. Per the germline V gene, CDR1 is SGHRS and CDR2 is YFSETQ. The DNA of the CDR3 is TGCGCCAGCAGCTTGATTCGGGCGGGCGGCAATGAGCAGTTCTTC. Its translation is CASSLIRAGGNEQFF.

The CDR3, as DNA: TGTGCCATCAGTGTTACAAACATCAGAGAGACCCAGTACTTC. It codes for CAISVTNIRETQYF. This chain links TRBV10-3 with TRBJ2-5; D is unresolved. From germline, CDR1 is ENHRY and CDR2 SYGVKD. Trimming took off 4 bases at V and 4 bases at J, with 13 bases between the two ends. The CDR3 has 14 amino acids.

This rearrangement joins TRBV20-1 to TRBJ1-1; D is perhaps TRBD1 (5 bases). The CDR3 has 12 residues. Looked up from germline, CDR1 is DFQATT and CDR2 is SNEGSKA (reference sequence). Trimming cost V 3 bases and J 11 bases, with 16 bases left between them. In DNA form, the CDR3 reads TGCAGTGCTAGGTCAGGGAATTACGGGGCTTTCTTT. Its translation: CSARSGNYGAFF.

The gene calls are TRBV9 and TRBJ2-7, with D tentatively TRBD2 (6 bases). This CDR3 has 15 amino acids. The germline V and J ends were trimmed by 4 bases and 2 bases, with 16 bases remaining between them. Per germline, CDR1 SGDLS and CDR2 YYNGEE. CDR3 sequence: CASSSSLASPYEQYF. DNA of the CDR3: TGTGCCAGCAGCTCCTCGCTAGCGTCTCCCTACGAGCAGTACTTC.

The V gene is TRBV6-5, the J gene TRBJ1-1, with 7 bases matching TRBD1. CDR3 size: 15 residues. V shed 0 bases, J shed 5 bases, and the junction held 6 bases outside the gene matches. Per germline, CDR1 MNHEY and CDR2 SVGAGI. The CDR3 bases are TGTGCCAGCAGTTACTCGAATAGGGGGCTTACTGAAGCTTTCTTT. Protein sequence: CASSYSNRGLTEAFF.